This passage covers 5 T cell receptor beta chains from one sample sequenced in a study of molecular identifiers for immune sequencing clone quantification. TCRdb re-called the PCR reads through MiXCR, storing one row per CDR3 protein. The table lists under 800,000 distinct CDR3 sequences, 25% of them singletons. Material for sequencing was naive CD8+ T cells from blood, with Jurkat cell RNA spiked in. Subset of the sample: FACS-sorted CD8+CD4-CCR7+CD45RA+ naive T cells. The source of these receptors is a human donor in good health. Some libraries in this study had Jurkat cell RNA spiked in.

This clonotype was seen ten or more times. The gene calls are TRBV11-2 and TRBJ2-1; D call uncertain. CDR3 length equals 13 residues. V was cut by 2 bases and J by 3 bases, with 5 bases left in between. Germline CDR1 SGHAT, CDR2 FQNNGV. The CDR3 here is CASSLQNYNEQFF. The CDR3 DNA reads TGTGCCAGCAGCTTACAGAACTACAATGAGCAGTTCTTC.

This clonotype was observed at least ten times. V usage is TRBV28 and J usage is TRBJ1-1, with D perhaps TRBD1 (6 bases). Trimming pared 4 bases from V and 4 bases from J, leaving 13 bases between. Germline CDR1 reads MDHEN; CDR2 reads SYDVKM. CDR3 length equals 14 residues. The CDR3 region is CASSSGGLSTEAFF. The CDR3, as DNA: TGTGCCAGCAGTTCCGGGGGCTTATCCACTGAAGCTTTCTTT.

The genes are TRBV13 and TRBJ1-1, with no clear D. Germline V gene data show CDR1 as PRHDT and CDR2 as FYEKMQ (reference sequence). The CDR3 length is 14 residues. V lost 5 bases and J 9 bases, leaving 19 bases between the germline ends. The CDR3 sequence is CASSPPSQVGQAFF. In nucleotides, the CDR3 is TGTGCCAGCAGCCCCCCGTCGCAGGTCGGACAAGCTTTCTTT.

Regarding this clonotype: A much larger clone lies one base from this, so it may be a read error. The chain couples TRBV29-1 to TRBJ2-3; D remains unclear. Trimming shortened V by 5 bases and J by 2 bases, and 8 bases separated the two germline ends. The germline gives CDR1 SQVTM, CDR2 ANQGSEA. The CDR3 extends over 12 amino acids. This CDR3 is CSVCRDTDTQYF. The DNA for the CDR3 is TGCAGCGTTTGCAGAGACACAGATACGCAGTATTTT.

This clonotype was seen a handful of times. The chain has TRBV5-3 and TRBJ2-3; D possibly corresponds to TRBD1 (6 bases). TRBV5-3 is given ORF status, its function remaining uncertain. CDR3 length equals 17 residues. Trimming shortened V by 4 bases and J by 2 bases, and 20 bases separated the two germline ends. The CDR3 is CARSMDTQGHYTDTQYF. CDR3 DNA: TGTGCCAGAAGCATGGACACCCAGGGGCACTACACAGATACGCAGTATTTT.